This T cell receptor (beta chain) appears in the sequencing data of a study of lymphopenia after photon versus proton radiotherapy. Study-wide results and caveats: Relative stability marked proton patients; photon patients lost diversity and naive cells. Larger post-nadir TCR diversity loss correlated inversely with survival in deceased patients. Authors raise, but do not show, better survival with proton therapy. After the lymphocyte nadir, photon-treated repertoires showed oligoclonal expansion, especially of CD8+ Temra cells.

Germline lookup yields CDR1 SEHNR and CDR2 FQNEAQ (reference sequence). The CDR3 spans 18 residues. Trimming took 5 bases from V and 0 from J; bases not matched to a gene: 14. About this clone itself: What it binds is not known.

Produced via immunoSEQ multiplex PCR; TCRdb's table is partial and in-frame only. Of about 45,000 clones in the sample, 85% were seen once. The clonotype comes from a man in his forties with gastric cancer. The chain has TRBV7-9 and TRBJ2-3; 7 bases map to TRBD1. The material was peripheral blood, obtained from a patient treated with photon-based radiotherapy. The chain's CDR3 is CASSPQYGTVKSTDTQYF. The CDR3 coding sequence is TGTGCCAGCAGCCCGCAATACGGGACAGTGAAAAGCACAGATACGCAGTATTTT. The variable domain in full, completed from reference TRBV7-9 and TRBJ2-3, reads DTGVSQNPRHKITKRGQNVTFRCDPISEHNRLYWYRQTLGQGPEFLTYFQNEAQLEKSRLLSDRFSAERPKGSFSTLEIQRTEQGDSAMYLCASSPQYGTVKSTDTQYFGPGTRLTVL.